This T cell receptor (beta chain) was documented in a study of blood T cell repertoires in COVID-19. Germline-derived CDR1 and CDR2 are MGHRA and YSYEKL. Deletions cut 0 bases from V and 5 bases from J, with 8 bases between. The length of the CDR3 is 14 residues. Assay used: immunoSEQ multiplex PCR; TCRdb lists only in-frame clones, some missing. The data hold a few hundred thousand clones, with 75% to 90% observed a single time. Sequenced: PBMCs or T cells enriched from blood (not recorded which). The receptor was derived from a woman aged 45 to 65 who had recovered from COVID-19. The chain employs TRBV4-1 and TRBJ1-5; D is ambiguous. The DNA for the CDR3 is TGCGCCAGCAGCCAAGATCCCGTAGATCAGCCCCAGCATTTT. Translation: CASSQDPVDQPQHF.